Presented here are 10 T cell receptor beta chains from one specimen sequenced in a study of blood T cell repertoires in COVID-19. This table comes from immunoSEQ multiplex PCR, and its TCRdb copy is limited to in-frame clones, with some not included. The data show about 320,000 clones, with 80% to 90% seen just once and 8.5% to 12% held by the top ten. Sequencing was carried out using PBMCs or T cells enriched from blood (not recorded which). The receptor set was obtained from a woman in her late teens or twenties who had recovered from COVID-19.

The chain combines TRBV6-5 with TRBJ1-2; D is possibly TRBD1 (6 bases). This CDR3 contains 13 residues. Trimming left V 6 bases short and J 7 bases short, with 15 bases between. Germline V gives CDR1 MNHEY, CDR2 SVGAGI. CDR3 protein: CASRPNRVRGYTF. The CDR3 DNA reads TGTGCCAGCAGGCCTAACAGGGTTCGTGGCTACACCTTC.

The V call is TRBV2, the J call TRBJ1-6, with 8 positions matching TRBD1. Germline CDR1 reads SNHLY; CDR2 reads FYNNEI. Losses at the gene ends were 7 bases for V and 9 bases for J; bases not matched to a gene: 11. The CDR3 has 15 amino acids. The CDR3 sequence is CASNNFDRGASPLHF. The CDR3 DNA reads TGTGCCAGCAATAATTTCGACAGGGGAGCTTCACCCCTCCACTTT.

This chain uses TRBV2 with TRBJ2-5; possible D gene TRBD2, 6 bases. The CDR3 is made up of 14 amino acids. Per the germline V gene, CDR1 is SNHLY and CDR2 is FYNNEI. Trimming took 4 bases from V and 4 from J, leaving 13 bases between them. The chain's CDR3 is CASSAEGVGETQYF. DNA for the CDR3: TGTGCCAGCAGTGCGGAGGGAGTCGGAGAGACCCAGTACTTC.

This clone was seen only once. This chain joins TRBV19 and TRBJ1-5, with TRBD1 as a possible D gene (5 bases). This CDR3 is 16 amino acids long. The V end was cut by 7 bases, the J end by 0 bases, with 16 bases between. Germline values: CDR1 LNHDA, CDR2 SQIVND (reference sequence). The CDR3 DNA reads as TGTGCCAGTACTCAAGGGGCACTCTATAGCAATCAGCCCCAGCATTTT. Translation: CASTQGALYSNQPQHF. Looking up the rest from reference TRBV19 and TRBJ1-5 gives the full variable domain: DGGITQSPKYLFRKEGQNVTLSCEQNLNHDAMYWYRQDPGQGLRLIYYSQIVNDFQKGDIAEGYSVSREKKESFPLTVTSAQKNPTAFYLCASTQGALYSNQPQHFGDGTRLSIL.

The chain couples TRBV20-1 to TRBJ2-7, with D possibly TRBD1 on 6 matching bases. The CDR3 covers 11 residues. V was cut by 6 bases and J by 4 bases, with 10 bases left in between. Germline assignment: CDR1 DFQATT and CDR2 SNEGSKA (reference sequence). In DNA, the CDR3 is TGCAGTGCGCTGACAGGTTACGAGCAGTACTTC. Amino acids: CSALTGYEQYF.

The rearrangement uses TRBV28 and TRBJ1-1; TRBD1 might be the D (6 bases). Looked up from germline, CDR1 is MDHEN and CDR2 is SYDVKM. The CDR3 totals 14 residues. Trimming removed 4 bases from V and 4 bases from J, with 13 bases in between. CDR3 protein: CASSSPGQSTEAFF. In DNA, the CDR3 is TGTGCCAGCAGTTCCCCCGGACAGAGCACTGAAGCTTTCTTT. Supplemented by reference TRBV28 and TRBJ1-1, the full variable domain reads DVKVTQSSRYLVKRTGEKVFLECVQDMDHENMFWYRQDPGLGLRLIYFSYDVKMKEKGDIPEGYSVSREKKERFSLILESASTNQTSMYLCASSSPGQSTEAFFGQGTRLTVV.

V is TRBV18 and J is TRBJ2-1, with a weak D call TRBD1 (6 bases). Trimming took off 3 bases at V and 0 bases at J, with 9 bases between the two ends. The CDR3 consists of 15 residues. Germline-derived CDR1 and CDR2 are KGHSH and LQKENI. CDR3 in DNA: TGTGCCAGCTCACCCCGACAGGACTCCTACAATGAGCAGTTCTTC. Amino acid sequence: CASSPRQDSYNEQFF. The complete variable domain, with remaining parts taken from reference TRBV18 and TRBJ2-1, reads NAGVMQNPRHLVRRRGQEARLRCSPMKGHSHVYWYRQLPEEGLKFMVYLQKENIIDESGMPKERFSAEFPKEGPSILRIQQVVRGDSAAYFCASSPRQDSYNEQFFGPGTRLTVL.

V usage is TRBV13 and J usage is TRBJ1-1; tentative D call: TRBD1 (5 bases). Trimming removed 4 bases from V and 4 bases from J, with 7 bases in between. This CDR3 region has 12 residues. Germline values: CDR1 PRHDT, CDR2 FYEKMQ (reference sequence). As DNA, the CDR3 is TGTGCCAGCAGCTCCGGGGGCACTGAAGCTTTCTTT. It codes for CASSSGGTEAFF.

This chain links TRBV6-5 with TRBJ1-3; D is uncertain. Trimming removed 6 bases from V and 3 bases from J, with 12 bases in between. The germline CDR1 and CDR2 sequences are MNHEY and SVGAGI. The CDR3 is 14 amino acids. This CDR3 is CASRRYSNGNTIYF. CDR3 sequence (DNA): TGTGCCAGCAGGCGTTATTCCAATGGAAACACCATATATTTT.

This chain joins TRBV30 and TRBJ1-1; D gene unclear. This CDR3 has 15 residues. Trimming took 0 bases from V and 1 from J, leaving 12 bases between them. Germline CDR1 is GTSNPN and CDR2 is SVGIG (reference sequence). CDR3 nucleotides: TGTGCCTGGAGTGTGGGCTCCGGGAAGAACACTGAAGCTTTCTTT. Protein: CAWSVGSGKNTEAFF.